The clone carrying this T cell receptor beta chain showed up just a few times. Antigen unknown. The library was made from cDNA and included unique molecular identifiers. The yield from about 1 to 10 million T cells was around 500,000 cDNA molecules in total. TCRdb re-called the PCR reads through MiXCR, storing one row per CDR3 protein. The sample carries some 700,000 distinct CDR3 sequences, approximately 60% recorded once. The data belong to a study of post-analysis software for immune sequencing data. Study-level results: With TRBV5-6, TRBV5-1 and TRBV20-1 included, about five TRBV segments were more frequent in patients than in controls. Controls' normalized Chao1 diversity significantly exceeded that of multiple sclerosis patients.

Germline CDR1 and CDR2: MNHEY and SMNVEV (reference sequence). The CDR3 loop spans 15 amino acids. V gave up 4 bases and J gave up 7 bases; unmatched junction bases: 5. The rearrangement links TRBV27 to TRBJ1-5; TRBD1 matches at 12 bases. Sequenced sample: blood. This sequence originates from a girl aged 2 to 9 with multiple sclerosis. CDR3 amino acids: CASSSGTGGWQPQHF. CDR3 bases: TGTGCCAGCAGTTCCGGGACAGGGGGCTGGCAGCCCCAGCATTTT.